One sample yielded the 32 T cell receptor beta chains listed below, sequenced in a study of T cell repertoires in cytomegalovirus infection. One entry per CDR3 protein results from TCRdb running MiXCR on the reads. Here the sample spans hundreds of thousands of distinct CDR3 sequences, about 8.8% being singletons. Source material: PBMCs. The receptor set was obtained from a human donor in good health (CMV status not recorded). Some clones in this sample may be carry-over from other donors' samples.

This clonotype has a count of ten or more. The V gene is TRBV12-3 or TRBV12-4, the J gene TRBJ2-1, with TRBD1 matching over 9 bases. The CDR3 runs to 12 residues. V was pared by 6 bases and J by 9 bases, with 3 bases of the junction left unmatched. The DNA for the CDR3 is TGTGCCAGCAGCCGACAGGGGGGTGAGCAGTTCTTC. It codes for CASSRQGGEQFF.

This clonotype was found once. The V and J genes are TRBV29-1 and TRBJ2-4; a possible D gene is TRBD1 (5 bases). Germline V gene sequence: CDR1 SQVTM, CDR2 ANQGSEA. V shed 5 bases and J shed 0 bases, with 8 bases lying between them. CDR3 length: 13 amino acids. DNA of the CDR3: TGCAGCGTTTCAGGGCTAGCCAAAAACATTCAGTACTTC. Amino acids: CSVSGLAKNIQYF.

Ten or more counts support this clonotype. The CDR3 sequence is CATSRLDIYEQYV. The CDR3 DNA reads TGTGCCACCAGCAGGCTGGACATTTACGAGCAGTACGTC. The chain combines TRBV15 with TRBJ2-7, with D maybe TRBD1 (5 bases). Germline-derived CDR1 and CDR2 are LNHNV and YYDKDF (reference sequence). The CDR3 runs 13 residues. Trimming took 3 bases from V and 4 from J, leaving 10 bases between them.

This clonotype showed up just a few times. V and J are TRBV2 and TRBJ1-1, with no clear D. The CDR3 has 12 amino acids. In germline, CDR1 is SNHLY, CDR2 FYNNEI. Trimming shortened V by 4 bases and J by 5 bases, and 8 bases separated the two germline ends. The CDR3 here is CASSGWLTEAFF. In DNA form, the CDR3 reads TGTGCCAGCAGTGGGTGGTTGACTGAAGCTTTCTTT.

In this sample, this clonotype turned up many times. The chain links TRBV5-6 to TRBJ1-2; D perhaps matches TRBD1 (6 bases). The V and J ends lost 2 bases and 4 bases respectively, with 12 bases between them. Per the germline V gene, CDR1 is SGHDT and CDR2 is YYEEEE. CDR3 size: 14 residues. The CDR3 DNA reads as TGTGCCAGCAGCTTAATCGACAGGCCCTATGGCTACACCTTC. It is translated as CASSLIDRPYGYTF.

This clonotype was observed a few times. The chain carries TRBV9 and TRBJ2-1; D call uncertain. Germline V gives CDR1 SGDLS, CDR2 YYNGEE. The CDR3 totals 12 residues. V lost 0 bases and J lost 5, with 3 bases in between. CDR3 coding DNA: TGTGCCAGCAGCGTAGTCAACAATGAGCAGTTCTTC. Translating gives CASSVVNNEQFF.

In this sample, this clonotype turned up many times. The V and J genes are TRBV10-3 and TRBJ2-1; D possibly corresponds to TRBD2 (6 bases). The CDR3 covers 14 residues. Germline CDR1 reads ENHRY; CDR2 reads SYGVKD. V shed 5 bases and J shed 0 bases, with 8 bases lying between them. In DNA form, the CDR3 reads TGTGCCATCAGTAGCGGGCGCTCCTACAATGAGCAGTTCTTC. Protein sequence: CAISSGRSYNEQFF.

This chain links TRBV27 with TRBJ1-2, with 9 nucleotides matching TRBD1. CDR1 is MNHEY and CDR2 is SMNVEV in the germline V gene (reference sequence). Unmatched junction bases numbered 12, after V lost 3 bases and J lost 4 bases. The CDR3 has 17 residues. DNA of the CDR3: TGTGCCAGCAGTTTCAGGGCCGGGACAGGGAGACCCTATGGCTACACCTTC. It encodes CASSFRAGTGRPYGYTF.

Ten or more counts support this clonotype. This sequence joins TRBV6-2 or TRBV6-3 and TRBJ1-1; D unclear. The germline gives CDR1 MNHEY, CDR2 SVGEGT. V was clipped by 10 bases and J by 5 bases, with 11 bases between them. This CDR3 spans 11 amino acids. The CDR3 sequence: CATPEGTEAFF. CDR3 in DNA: TGTGCCACCCCGGAGGGTACTGAAGCTTTCTTT.

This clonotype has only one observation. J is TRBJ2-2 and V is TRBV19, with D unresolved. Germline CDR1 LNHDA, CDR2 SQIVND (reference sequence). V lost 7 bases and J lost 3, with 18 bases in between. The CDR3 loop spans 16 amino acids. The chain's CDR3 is CASTPISQSHTGELFF. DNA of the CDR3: TGTGCCAGTACCCCGATTAGCCAGAGTCACACCGGGGAGCTGTTTTTT. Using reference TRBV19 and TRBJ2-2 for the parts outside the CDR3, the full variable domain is DGGITQSPKYLFRKEGQNVTLSCEQNLNHDAMYWYRQDPGQGLRLIYYSQIVNDFQKGDIAEGYSVSREKKESFPLTVTSAQKNPTAFYLCASTPISQSHTGELFFGEGSRLTVL.

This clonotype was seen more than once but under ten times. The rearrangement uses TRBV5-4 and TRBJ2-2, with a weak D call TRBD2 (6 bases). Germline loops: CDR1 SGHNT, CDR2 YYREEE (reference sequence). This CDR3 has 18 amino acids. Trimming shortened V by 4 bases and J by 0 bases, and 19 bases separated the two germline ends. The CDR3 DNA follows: TGTGCCAGCAGCCGTTCGGGAGCGGGTCTTGCGAACACCGGGGAGCTGTTTTTT. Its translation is CASSRSGAGLANTGELFF. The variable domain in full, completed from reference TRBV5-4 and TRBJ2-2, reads ETGVTQSPTHLIKTRGQQVTLRCSSQSGHNTVSWYQQALGQGPQFIFQYYREEENGRGNFPPRFSGLQFPNYSSELNVNALELDDSALYLCASSRSGAGLANTGELFFGEGSRLTVL.

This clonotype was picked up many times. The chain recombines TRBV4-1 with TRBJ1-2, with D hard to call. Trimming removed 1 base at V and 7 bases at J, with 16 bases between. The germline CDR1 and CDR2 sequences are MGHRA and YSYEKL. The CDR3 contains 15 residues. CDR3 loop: CASSQVLITLGGYTF. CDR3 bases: TGCGCCAGCAGCCAAGTTTTAATTACTCTTGGTGGCTACACCTTC.

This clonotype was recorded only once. CDR3 residues: CASSPGLAGGRTGELFF. CDR3 DNA: TGTGCCAGCAGCCCGGGACTAGCGGGGGGGCGCACCGGGGAGCTGTTTTTT. The genes are TRBV5-8 and TRBJ2-2; TRBD2 matches at 16 bases. The CDR3 consists of 17 residues. Germline trimming cut 4 bases from V and 4 bases from J; bases unmatched to any gene: 4. Germline V gene data show CDR1 as SGHTS and CDR2 as YDEGEE.

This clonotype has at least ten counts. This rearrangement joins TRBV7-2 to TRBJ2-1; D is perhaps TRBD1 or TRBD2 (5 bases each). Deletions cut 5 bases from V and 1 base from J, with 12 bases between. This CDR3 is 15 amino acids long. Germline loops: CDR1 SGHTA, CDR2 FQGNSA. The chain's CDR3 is CASSPLRGSYNEQFF. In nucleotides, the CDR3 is TGTGCCAGCAGCCCCCTGAGGGGATCCTACAATGAGCAGTTCTTC.

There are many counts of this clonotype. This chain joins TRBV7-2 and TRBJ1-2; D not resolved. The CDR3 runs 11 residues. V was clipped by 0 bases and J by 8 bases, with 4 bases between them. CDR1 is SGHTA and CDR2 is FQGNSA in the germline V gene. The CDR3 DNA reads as TGTGCCAGCAGCTTAGCCGGGGGCTACACCTTC. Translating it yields CASSLAGGYTF. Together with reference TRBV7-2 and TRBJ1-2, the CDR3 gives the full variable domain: GAGVSQSPSNKVTEKGKDVELRCDPISGHTALYWYRQSLGQGLEFLIYFQGNSAPDKSGLPSDRFSAERTGGSVSTLTIQRTQQEDSAVYLCASSLAGGYTFGSGTRLTVV.

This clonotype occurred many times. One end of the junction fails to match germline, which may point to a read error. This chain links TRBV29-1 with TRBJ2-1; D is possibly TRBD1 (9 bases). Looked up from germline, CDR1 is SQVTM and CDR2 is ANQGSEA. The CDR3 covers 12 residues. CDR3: CSVEAGGQGVWF. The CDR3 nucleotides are TGCAGCGTTGAGGCGGGGGGACAGGGTGTTTGGTTC.

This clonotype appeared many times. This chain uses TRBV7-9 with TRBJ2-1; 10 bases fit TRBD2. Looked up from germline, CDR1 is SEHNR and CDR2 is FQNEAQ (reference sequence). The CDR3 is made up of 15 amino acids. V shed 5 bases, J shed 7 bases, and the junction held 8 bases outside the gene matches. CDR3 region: CASSALAGARNEQFF. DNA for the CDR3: TGTGCCAGCAGCGCTCTAGCGGGGGCCAGGAATGAGCAGTTCTTC. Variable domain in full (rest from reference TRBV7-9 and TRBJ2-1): DTGVSQNPRHKITKRGQNVTFRCDPISEHNRLYWYRQTLGQGPEFLTYFQNEAQLEKSRLLSDRFSAERPKGSFSTLEIQRTEQGDSAMYLCASSALAGARNEQFFGPGTRLTVL.

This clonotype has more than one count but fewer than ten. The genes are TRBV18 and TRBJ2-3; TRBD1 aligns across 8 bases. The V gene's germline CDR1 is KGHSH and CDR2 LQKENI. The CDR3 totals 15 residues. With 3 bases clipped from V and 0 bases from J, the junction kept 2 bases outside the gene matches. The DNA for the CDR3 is TGTGCCAGCTCACCGGGACAGGCGAGCACAGATACGCAGTATTTT. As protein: CASSPGQASTDTQYF.

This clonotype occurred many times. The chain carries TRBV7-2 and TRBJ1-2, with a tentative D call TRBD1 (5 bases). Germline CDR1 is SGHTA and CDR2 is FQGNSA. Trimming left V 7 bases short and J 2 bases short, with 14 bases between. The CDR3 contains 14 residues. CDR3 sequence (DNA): TGTGCCAGCACCCTCTTTGGGGGGAACTATGGCTACACCTTC. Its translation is CASTLFGGNYGYTF. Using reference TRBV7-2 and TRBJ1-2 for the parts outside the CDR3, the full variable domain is GAGVSQSPSNKVTEKGKDVELRCDPISGHTALYWYRQSLGQGLEFLIYFQGNSAPDKSGLPSDRFSAERTGGSVSTLTIQRTQQEDSAVYLCASTLFGGNYGYTFGSGTRLTVV.

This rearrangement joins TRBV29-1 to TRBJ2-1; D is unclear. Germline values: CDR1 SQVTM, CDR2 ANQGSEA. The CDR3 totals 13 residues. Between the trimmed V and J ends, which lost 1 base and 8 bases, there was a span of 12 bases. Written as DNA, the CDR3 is TGCAGCGTTGAAGCATTCGGCTTTCATGAGCAGTTCTTC. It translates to CSVEAFGFHEQFF.

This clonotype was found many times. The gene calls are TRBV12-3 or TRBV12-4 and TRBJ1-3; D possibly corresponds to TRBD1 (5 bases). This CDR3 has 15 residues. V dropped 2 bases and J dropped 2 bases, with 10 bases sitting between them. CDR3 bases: TGTGCCAGCAGTTTACAGCAGGGTACTGGAAACACCATATATTTT. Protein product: CASSLQQGTGNTIYF.

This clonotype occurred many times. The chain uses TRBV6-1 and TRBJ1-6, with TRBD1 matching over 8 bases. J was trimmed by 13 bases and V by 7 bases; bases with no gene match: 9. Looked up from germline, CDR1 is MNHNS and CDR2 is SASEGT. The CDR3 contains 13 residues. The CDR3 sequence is CASTAQGAPPLHF. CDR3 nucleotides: TGTGCCAGCACGGCCCAGGGGGCGCCGCCCCTCCACTTT.

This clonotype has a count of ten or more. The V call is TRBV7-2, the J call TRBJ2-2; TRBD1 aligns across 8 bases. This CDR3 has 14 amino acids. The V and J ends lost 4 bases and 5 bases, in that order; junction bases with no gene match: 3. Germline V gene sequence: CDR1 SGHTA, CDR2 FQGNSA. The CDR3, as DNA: TGTGCCAGCAGCTCCAGGGGGCGGACCGGGGAGCTGTTTTTT. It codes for CASSSRGRTGELFF.

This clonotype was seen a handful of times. CDR3 in amino acids: CSVRPGLNTEAFF. Here the CDR3 DNA reads TGCAGCGTTAGGCCGGGATTGAACACTGAAGCTTTCTTT. The V and J genes are TRBV29-1 and TRBJ1-1; D is undetermined. Trimming removed 5 bases from V and 0 bases from J, with 10 bases in between. Germline V lookup: CDR1 SQVTM, CDR2 ANQGSEA. This CDR3 comprises 13 residues. The full variable domain, in which reference TRBV29-1 and TRBJ1-1 provide the parts outside the CDR3, is SAVISQKPSRDICQRGTSLTIQCQVDSQVTMMFWYRQQPGQSLTLIATANQGSEATYESGFVIDKFPISRPNLTFSTLTVSNMSPEDSSIYLCSVRPGLNTEAFFGQGTRLTVV.

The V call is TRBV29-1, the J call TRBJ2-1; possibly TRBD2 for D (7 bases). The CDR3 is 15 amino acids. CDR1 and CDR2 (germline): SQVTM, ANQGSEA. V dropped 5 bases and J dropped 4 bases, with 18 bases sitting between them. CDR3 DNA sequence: TGCAGCGTTTTGGGGGGGGGCGCACCTTACAATGAGCAGTTCTTC. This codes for CSVLGGGAPYNEQFF.

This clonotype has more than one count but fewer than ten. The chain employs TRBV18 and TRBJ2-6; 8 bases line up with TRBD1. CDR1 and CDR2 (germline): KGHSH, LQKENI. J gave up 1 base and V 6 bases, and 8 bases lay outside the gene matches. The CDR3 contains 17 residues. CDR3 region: CASSRRGQESGANVLTF. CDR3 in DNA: TGTGCCAGCTCTCGACGGGGACAGGAATCTGGGGCCAACGTCCTGACTTTC.

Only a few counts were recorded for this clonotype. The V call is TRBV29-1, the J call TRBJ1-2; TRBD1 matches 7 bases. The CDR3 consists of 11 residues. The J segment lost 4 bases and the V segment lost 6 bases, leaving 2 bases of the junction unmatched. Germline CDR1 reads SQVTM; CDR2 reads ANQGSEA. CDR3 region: CSVDRPYGYTF. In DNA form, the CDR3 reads TGCAGCGTGGACAGGCCCTATGGCTACACCTTC.

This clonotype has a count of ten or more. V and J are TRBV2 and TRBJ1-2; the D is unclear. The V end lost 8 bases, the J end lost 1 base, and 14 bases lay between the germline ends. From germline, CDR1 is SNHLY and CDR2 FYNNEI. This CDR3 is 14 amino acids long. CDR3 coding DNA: TGTGCCAGCCTAGAGCCGGGCCTTAACTATGGCTACACCTTC. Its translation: CASLEPGLNYGYTF.

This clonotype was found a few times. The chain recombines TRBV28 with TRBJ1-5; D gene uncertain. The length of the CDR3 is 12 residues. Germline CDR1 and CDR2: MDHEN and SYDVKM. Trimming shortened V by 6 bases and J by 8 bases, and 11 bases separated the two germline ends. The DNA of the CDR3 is TGTGCCAGCAGGCCCGGATTAAAGCCCCAGCATTTT. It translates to CASRPGLKPQHF.

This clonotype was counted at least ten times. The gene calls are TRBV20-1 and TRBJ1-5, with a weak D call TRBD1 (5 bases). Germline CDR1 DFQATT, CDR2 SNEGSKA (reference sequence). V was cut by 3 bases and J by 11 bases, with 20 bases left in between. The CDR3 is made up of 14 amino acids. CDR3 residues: CSASTGVQGKAQHF. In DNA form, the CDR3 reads TGCAGTGCTAGCACGGGGGTCCAGGGTAAGGCCCAGCATTTT.

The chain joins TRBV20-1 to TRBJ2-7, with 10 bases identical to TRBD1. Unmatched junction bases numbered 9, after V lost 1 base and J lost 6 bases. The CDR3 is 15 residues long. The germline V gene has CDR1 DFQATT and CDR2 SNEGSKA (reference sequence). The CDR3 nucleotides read TGCAGTGCTAGAGGGCCGGGACAGGGGAGATTCGAGCAGTACTTC. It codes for CSARGPGQGRFEQYF.

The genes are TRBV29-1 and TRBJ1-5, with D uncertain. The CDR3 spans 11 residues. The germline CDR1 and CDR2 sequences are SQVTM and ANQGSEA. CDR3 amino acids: CGRRVLQPQHF. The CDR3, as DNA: TGCGGCCGTAGAGTATTACAGCCCCAGCATTTT.